This is a list of T cell receptor beta chains from one sample in a study of Ad26.COV2.S vaccination and SARS-CoV-2 variants. Produced via immunoSEQ multiplex PCR; TCRdb's table is partial and in-frame only. The table records about 260,000 clones, about 83% of them present only once. The sequencing used peripheral blood, collected in a trial of Ad26.COV2.S vaccine versus placebo. These receptors were taken from a person aged 18-65 years who received the Ad26.COV2.S COVID-19 vaccine or a placebo. CDR3s include the opening cysteine and the closing phenylalanine or tryptophan.

TRBV7-9,CATTRGQALYNSPLHF
TRBV4-1,CASSQAGLTGRGGELFF
TRBV7-9,CASSLRRESSGELFF
TRBV7-3,CASSRSGGSYNEQFF
TRBV18,CASSPQGTEYNSPLHF
TRBV4-1,CASSQGSSRSYNSPLHF
TRBV5-8,CASSLGGRVYNEQFF
TRBV5-3,CARSLTGIEAFF
TRBV4-1,CASMGLAGGGPPYEQYF
TRBV4-1,CASSQQQGEGQYF
TRBV4-3,CASSHGLAGVLNEQFF
TRBV19,CASSITGTATGELFF
TRBV7-2,CASSPRGGSTDTQYF
TRBV4-3,CASSLRLVPDTQYF
TRBV4-1,CASSQTPRQGARSGYTF
TRBV9,CASSVRLARSTDTQYF
TRBV4-1,CASSQEGVQGANYGYTF
TRBV6-6,CASNLFGTNNNEQFF
TRBV5-1,CASSLGPLAGLYGYTF
TRBV27,CASWISGGADTQYF
TRBV7-8,CASSDLTGGQETQYF
TRBV9,CASETSGAQETQYF
TRBV7-2,CASSLERSDTQYF
TRBV19,CASSPAQGADTGELFF
TRBV13,CASSLTGKLERTEAFF
TRBV19,CASSSGAGIYGYTF
TRBV30,CAWIDGDLSTGELFF
TRBV7-9,CASSRGTGGQGYTF
TRBV7-9,CASSFGTGNQPQHF
TRBV7-3,CASSPGTSMETQYF
TRBV11-3,CASSGDSSREQFF
TRBV7-9,CASSPGGDTIYF
TRBV20-1,CSASWGAANTEAFF
TRBV3-1/TRBV3-2,CASSPRTSSEWGEQFF
TRBV9,CASSVALGQGNTIYF
TRBV30,CAWSESGVREKLFF
TRBV25-1,CASSELGGEETQYF
TRBV4-1,CASSQGWVATNEKLFF
TRBV5-1,CASASSDGLLEAFF
TRBV7-9,CASSLTLGRADTQYF
TRBV4-1,CASSQGPGNDEQYF
TRBV19,CASMGGPSRTGANVLTF
TRBV5-5,CASSSSPRMTDTQYF
TRBV27,CASSPIAGDAKNIQYF
TRBV10-3,CAISEPSGAYEQYF
TRBV5-6,CASSFSPDNEQFF
TRBV6-6,CASSYDGGVSQAFF
TRBV7-2,CASSQTSGGASDTQYF
TRBV11-2,CASSGQDREAFF
TRBV3-1/TRBV3-2,CASSQAGKGIRQYF
TRBV4-3,CASSQDRARGDTGELFF
TRBV10-3,CAISGSEDEQFF
TRBV2,CASSEVLAGGQSEQFF